Listed below are T cell receptor beta chains from one sample, sequenced in a study of cytomegalovirus exposure and HLA in healthy donors. Sequencing used immunoSEQ multiplex PCR; TCRdb keeps in-frame clones, though not all of them. The table shows some 93,000 clones, with over 75% occurring only once. The source material was PBMCs. These receptors were taken from a man aged 50 to 60 in good health and CMV-seronegative. The CDR3 runs from the conserved cysteine through the conserved F or W. A D gene is named only where the DNA matches it firmly. Not every row has a clone size; where given, it reads once, few, many or a size class.

TRBV23-1	TRBJ2-3	NA	NA	16	TGCGCCAGCAGTCAGAGGCGGAGTAGCGGCACAGATACGCAGTATTTT	CASSQRRSSGTDTQYF
TRBV6-5	TRBJ2-7	NA	TRBD2	15	TGTGCCAGCACGCCGGGGGGGCAGGGAGCCTACGAGCAGTACTTC	CASTPGGQGAYEQYF
TRBV4-3	TRBJ2-5	NA	NA	14	TGCGCCAGCAGCCAAGATTGGGCAGAAGAGACCCAGTACTTC	CASSQDWAEETQYF
TRBV2	TRBJ2-1	NA	TRBD2	14	TGTGCCAGCAGGCTAGCGGGAGTCGGCAATGAGCAGTTCTTC	CASRLAGVGNEQFF
TRBV7-9	TRBJ2-7	NA	TRBD1	18	TGTGCCAGCAGCCCGGACAGGGGGGAGGGACAGGGCAGGTACGAGCAGTACTTC	CASSPDRGEGQGRYEQYF
TRBV28	TRBJ1-5	NA	NA	15	TGTGCCAGCACCCCTTATGGGGCAGGTAATCAGCCCCAGCATTTT	CASTPYGAGNQPQHF
TRBV7-2	TRBJ2-1	NA	TRBD2	15	TGTGCCAGCAGCTTAGCAGCGGGGGGTTACAATGAGCAGTTCTTC	CASSLAAGGYNEQFF
TRBV7-7	TRBJ2-1	NA	TRBD2	15	TGTGCTAGCAGCCCCGGGACTAGTAACGCGAATGAGCAGTTCTTC	CASSPGTSNANEQFF
TRBV5-1	TRBJ2-3	few	TRBD2	16	TGCGCCAGCAATCTCGGTAGCGGGCGAGGGGTGGATACGCAGTATTTT	CASNLGSGRGVDTQYF
TRBV19	TRBJ2-2	once	TRBD1	15	TGTGCCAGTACTCCGGGACAGGCGAACACCGGGGAGCTGTTTTTT	CASTPGQANTGELFF
TRBV10-2	TRBJ2-3	NA	NA	15	TGCGCCAGCAGTGAAAACAGATTAACCACAGATACGCAGTATTTT	CASSENRLTTDTQYF
TRBV11-2	TRBJ2-7	NA	NA	16	TGTGCCAGCAGCCCTCTTCGGGAGACGGCGACATCCGAGCAGTACTTC	CASSPLRETATSEQYF
TRBV6-5	TRBJ1-2	NA	NA	16	TGTGCCAGCAGTTACTCTTGGGGTTCCGGGATCGAGGGCTACACCTTC	CASSYSWGSGIEGYTF
TRBV11-2	TRBJ2-1	NA	TRBD1	13	TGTGCCAGCAGCCCCGGGGCAGGGGGTGGACAGTTCTTC	CASSPGAGGGQFF
TRBV7-2	TRBJ2-4	NA	NA	13	TGTGCCAGCAGCAGCGACAGGAGCAACATTCAGTACTTC	CASSSDRSNIQYF
TRBV4-2	TRBJ1-1	NA	NA	15	TGTGCCAGCAGCCAGGCTGGACAGACGAACACTGAAGCTTTCTTT	CASSQAGQTNTEAFF
TRBV5-1	TRBJ2-2	NA	NA	15	TGCGCCAGCAGCTTGGGTCAGGGGAACACCGGGGAGCTGTTTTTT	CASSLGQGNTGELFF
TRBV30	TRBJ1-5	NA	TRBD1	15	TGTGCCTGGAGTGTGGACAGGGGGATGGGTCAGCCCCAGCATTTT	CAWSVDRGMGQPQHF
TRBV9	TRBJ2-1	few	TRBD2	16	TGTGCCAGCAGCGGACCCCGCGCGGGAGGGGACAATGAGCAGTTCTTC	CASSGPRAGGDNEQFF
TRBV5-1	TRBJ2-3	NA	TRBD2	14	TGCGCCAGCAGGTCAGGACTAGCGCTAGATACGCAGTATTTT	CASRSGLALDTQYF
TRBV9	TRBJ1-2	once	NA	16	TGTGCCAGCAGCGTAGGACCGGACATCACTAACTATGGCTACACCTTC	CASSVGPDITNYGYTF
TRBV28	TRBJ2-3	NA	TRBD1	13	TGTGCCACCCCGGGACAGGGCACAGATACGCAGTATTTT	CATPGQGTDTQYF
TRBV5-1	TRBJ2-3	NA	TRBD1	16	TGCGCCAGCACTTCGGGCTCTGGACAGGGCACAGATACGCAGTATTTT	CASTSGSGQGTDTQYF
TRBV7-9	TRBJ2-3	NA	NA	15	TGTGCCAGCAGCTTACAGGGTACCACGAGCGATACGCAGTATTTT	CASSLQGTTSDTQYF
TRBV28	TRBJ2-1	NA	NA	13	TGTGCCAGCCTTCCGGTACGGGGCAATGAGCAGTTCTTC	CASLPVRGNEQFF
TRBV28	TRBJ1-4	NA	TRBD1	15	TGTGCCAGCAGTCCTACAGGGGATGCTAATGAAAAACTGTTTTTT	CASSPTGDANEKLFF
TRBV18	TRBJ2-1	once	NA	13	TGTGCCAGCTCAAAGGCTAGTCTCGATGAGCAGTTCTTC	CASSKASLDEQFF
TRBV7-6	TRBJ1-1	NA	TRBD1	15	TGTGCCAGCAGCTTAGGGGACAGGCCGAACACTGAAGCTTTCTTT	CASSLGDRPNTEAFF
TRBV29-1	TRBJ2-7	NA	NA	13	TGCAGCGTTGAAAGGGACAACTCCTACGAGCAGTACTTC	CSVERDNSYEQYF
TRBV14	TRBJ2-4	few	TRBD1	14	TGTGCCAGAATCCCGGGACAGGGGAGGAACATTCAGTACTTC	CARIPGQGRNIQYF
TRBV6-5	TRBJ2-3	few	TRBD2	14	TGTGCCAGCAGTTACTCGACGGGCGGGAGGCCGCAGTATTTT	CASSYSTGGRPQYF
TRBV28	TRBJ2-1	NA	TRBD2	15	TGTGCCAGCGGAAGTGGCGGGGGCTCCTACAATGAGCAGTTCTTC	CASGSGGGSYNEQFF
TRBV5-1	TRBJ2-5	NA	TRBD2	14	TGCGCCAGCAGCAGCGGGAGGGCCCGGGAGACCCAGTACTTC	CASSSGRARETQYF
TRBV7-9	TRBJ1-4	NA	NA	15	TGTGCCAGCAGCCTGCCGCGGGGAACTAATGAAAAACTGTTTTTT	CASSLPRGTNEKLFF
TRBV7-9	TRBJ2-5	NA	NA	12	TGTGCCAGCAGCTTAGGAAACATGGCCCAGTACTTC	CASSLGNMAQYF
TRBV2	TRBJ2-5	NA	NA	13	TGTGCCAGCAGTGTAATGGGCCGCGAGACCCAGTACTTC	CASSVMGRETQYF
TRBV7-6	TRBJ1-1	NA	NA	13	TGTGCCAGCAGCTTAACAGTGAACACTGAAGCTTTCTTT	CASSLTVNTEAFF
TRBV29-1	TRBJ2-7	NA	NA	14	TGCAGCGTTGCCCCGGGACATAGGGCCTACGAGCAGTACTTC	CSVAPGHRAYEQYF
TRBV4-3	TRBJ2-7	NA	NA	15	TGCGCCAGCAGCACCCACCGGGACAAGGGGTCCGAGCAGTACTTC	CASSTHRDKGSEQYF
TRBV20-1	TRBJ1-5	NA	NA	11	TGCAGTCAAGGGGATCTCAAGGCCCAGCATTTT	CSQGDLKAQHF
TRBV7-9	TRBJ1-1	NA	TRBD1	14	TGTGCCAGCGGTCCCGGGACAGTTAACACTGAAGCTTTCTTT	CASGPGTVNTEAFF
TRBV7-3	TRBJ2-1	NA	TRBD1	14	TGTGCCAGCAGCGTGGACAGGGTTTCCAATGAGCAGTTCTTC	CASSVDRVSNEQFF